This section outlines one T cell receptor beta chain sequence together with its context. What it binds is not known. The sample holds other DNA sequences that translate to the same CDR3. The data stem from a study of OX40 agonist ivuxolimab in advanced cancers. Study summary: Antecedent anti-PD-1, anti-PD-L1 or anti-CTLA-4 therapy was permissible, with roughly 36% having received some. Findings and limits, study-wide: Low normalized T-cell clonal expansion was additionally recorded for some nonresponders. Antigen specificity remained undetermined for the expanded peripheral T cells.

People who had autoimmune disease history or systemic immunosuppression were excluded. Some clones are missing from TCRdb's copy, which holds only in-frame ones; the method was immunoSEQ multiplex PCR. This sample has more than 45,000 clones, with around 90% found just once. The CDR3 spans 13 residues. In germline, CDR1 is MNHEY, CDR2 SMNVEV (reference sequence). Trimming shortened V by 4 bases and J by 9 bases, and 13 bases separated the two germline ends. Material: CD4+ or CD8+ T cells sorted from blood, obtained in a trial of the OX40 agonist ivuxolimab. The V and J genes are TRBV27 and TRBJ2-1, with D hard to call. The source of this sequence is an adult with an advanced solid tumor such as melanoma, head and neck, liver or kidney cancer. The CDR3 DNA reads as TGTGCCAGCAGTTCGGGTCGCCTCGGTGAGCAGTTCTTC. Its translation is CASSSGRLGEQFF.